This TCR beta chain was sequenced in a study of PD-L1 blockade in urothelial cancer. Study context: Across blood samples, T cells had a median count of around 140,000.

Spiking of synthetic TCR analog templates was performed in each PCR. The assay was immunoSEQ multiplex PCR, and TCRdb's table has in-frame clones only and misses some. The profile shows about 110,000 clones, approximately 85% of them singletons. Germline V gene data show CDR1 as MNHEY and CDR2 as SVGAGI. V dropped 1 base and J dropped 7; count of bases not matched to a gene: 5. The CDR3 consists of 15 residues. The rearrangement links TRBV6-5 to TRBJ2-2; TRBD2 matches at 8 bases. The source of this sequence is a man aged 45-60 years with urothelial cancer. The sequences come from PBMCs, collected around atezolizumab (anti-PD-L1) treatment. CDR3: CASSYFGGVGGELFF. The CDR3 DNA follows: TGTGCCAGCAGTTACTTCGGGGGGGTAGGCGGGGAGCTGTTTTTT.